Sequencing of this TCR beta chain was carried out in a study of tumor-infiltrating lymphocytes in localized non-small cell lung cancer. Broader study findings: No link was found between tumor T-cell fraction and recurrence-free survival.

This clone was seen once. Antigen specificity is unknown. There are 15 residues in the CDR3. The germline V gene has CDR1 LNHDA and CDR2 SQIVND (reference sequence). Trimming took off 2 bases at V and 5 bases at J, with 12 bases between the two ends. Profiling relied on immunoSEQ multiplex PCR, and the TCRdb table lists in-frame clones only, not all of them. The sample has roughly 9,000 clones, 78% seen once. This TCR was sampled from a human donor with non-small cell lung cancer. The chain has TRBV19 and TRBJ2-2; a possible D gene is TRBD1 (5 bases). The sequencing input was lung tumor tissue. The CDR3 DNA is TGTGCCAGTAGTATAATGGGGCAGTCTACCGGGGAGCTGTTTTTT. As protein: CASSIMGQSTGELFF.